This TCR beta chain was observed in a study of blood T cells in healthy people across ages. Whole-study findings and limits: Because donor CMV status was unknown, expanded clonotype changes were possibly confounded. It was not possible, with unsorted PBMCs, to conclusively compare naive and antigen-experienced cells. Those diversity estimates obtained from one million T cells were thought to be underestimates.

Turning to this clonotype: Its antigen is unknown.

Together with a sample-barcoded 5' primer, a J-beta primer mix was included in a second PCR lasting about 6 to 12 cycles. TCRdb redid the calling of the 5' RACE reads with MiXCR, one entry per CDR3 protein. The repertoire holds around 1.5 million distinct CDR3 sequences, roughly 60% seen once, with 6.7% in the top ten. Sequencing input: blood. The receptor's source is a man younger than 35 in good health.

DNA for the CDR3: TGTGCCAGCAGCTTACCAGGGACGAAATCCGAATACTACGAGCAGTACTTC. This codes for CASSLPGTKSEYYEQYF. This chain joins TRBV7-8 and TRBJ2-1; D is tentatively TRBD1 or TRBD2 (5 bases each). The J call may be mistaken, given a closer DNA end match to TRBJ2-7. Germline assignment: CDR1 SGHVS and CDR2 FQNEAQ. CDR3 length: 17 residues.